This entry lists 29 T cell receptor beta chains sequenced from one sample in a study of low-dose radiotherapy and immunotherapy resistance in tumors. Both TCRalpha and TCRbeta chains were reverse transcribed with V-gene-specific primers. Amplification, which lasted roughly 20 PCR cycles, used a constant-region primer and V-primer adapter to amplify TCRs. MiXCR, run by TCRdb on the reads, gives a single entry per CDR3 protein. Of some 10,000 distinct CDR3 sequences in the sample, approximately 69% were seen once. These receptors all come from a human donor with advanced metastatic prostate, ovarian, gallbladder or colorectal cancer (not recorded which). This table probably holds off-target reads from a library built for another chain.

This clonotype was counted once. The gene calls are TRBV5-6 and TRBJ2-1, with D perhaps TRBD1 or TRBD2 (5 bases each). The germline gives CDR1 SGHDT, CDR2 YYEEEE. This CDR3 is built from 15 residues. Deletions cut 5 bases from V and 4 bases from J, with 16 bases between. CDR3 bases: TGTGCCAGCAGGCTAGCCGGGACCCTTTACAATGAGCAGTTCTTC. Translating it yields CASRLAGTLYNEQFF.

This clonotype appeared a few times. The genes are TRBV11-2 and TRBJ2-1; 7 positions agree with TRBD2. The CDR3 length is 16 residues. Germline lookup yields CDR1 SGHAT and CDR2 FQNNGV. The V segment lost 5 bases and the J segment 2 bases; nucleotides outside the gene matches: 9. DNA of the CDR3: TGTGCCAGCAGCCCCTCCTATGCGGGGGCCTACAATGAGCAGTTCTTC. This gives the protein CASSPSYAGAYNEQFF.

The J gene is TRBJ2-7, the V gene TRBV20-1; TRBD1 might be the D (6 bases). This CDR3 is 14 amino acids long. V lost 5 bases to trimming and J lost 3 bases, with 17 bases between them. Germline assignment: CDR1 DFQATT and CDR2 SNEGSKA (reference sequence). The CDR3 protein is CSASGDTTFYEQYF. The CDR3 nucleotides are TGCAGTGCTTCCGGGGACACCACTTTCTACGAGCAGTACTTC.

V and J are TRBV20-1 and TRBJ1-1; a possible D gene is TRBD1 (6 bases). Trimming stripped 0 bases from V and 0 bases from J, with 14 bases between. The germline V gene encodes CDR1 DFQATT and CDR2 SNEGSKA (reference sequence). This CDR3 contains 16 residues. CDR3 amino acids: CSARDTLEGVNTEAFF. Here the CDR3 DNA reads TGCAGTGCTAGAGATACCCTCGAGGGGGTGAACACTGAAGCTTTCTTT.

The CDR3 nucleotides are TGTGCCAGCAGCTTGGGGGGCCCGGTGACTTTCTTT. Its translation: CASSLGGPVTFF. V usage is TRBV5-4 and J usage is TRBJ1-1; D may be TRBD1 (5 bases). This CDR3 has 12 residues. CDR1 is SGHNT, CDR2 YYREEE, per germline (reference sequence). Between the trimmed V and J ends, which lost 0 bases and 12 bases, there was a span of 12 bases.

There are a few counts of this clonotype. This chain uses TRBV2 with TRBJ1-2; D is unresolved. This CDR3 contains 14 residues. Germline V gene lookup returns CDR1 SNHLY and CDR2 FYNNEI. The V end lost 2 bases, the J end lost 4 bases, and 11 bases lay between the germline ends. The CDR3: CASSESGSLYGYTF. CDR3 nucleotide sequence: TGTGCCAGCAGTGAATCGGGCAGTCTCTATGGCTACACCTTC.

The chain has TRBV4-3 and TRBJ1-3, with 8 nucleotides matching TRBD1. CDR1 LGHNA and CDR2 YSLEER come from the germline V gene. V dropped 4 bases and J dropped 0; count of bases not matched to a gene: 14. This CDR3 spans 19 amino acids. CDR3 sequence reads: CASSLRIGQGEGSGNTIYF. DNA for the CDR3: TGCGCCAGCAGCCTCAGAATCGGACAGGGTGAGGGCTCTGGAAACACCATATATTTT.

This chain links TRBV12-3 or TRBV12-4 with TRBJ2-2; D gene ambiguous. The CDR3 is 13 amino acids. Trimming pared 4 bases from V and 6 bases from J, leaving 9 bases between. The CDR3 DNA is TGTGCCAGCAGTTCCTTATATCCCGGGGAGCTGTTTTTT. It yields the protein CASSSLYPGELFF.

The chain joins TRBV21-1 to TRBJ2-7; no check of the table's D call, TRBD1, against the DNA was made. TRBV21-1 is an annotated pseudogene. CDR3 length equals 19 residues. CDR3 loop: CASSLHPTGVHVSSYEQYF. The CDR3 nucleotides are TGTGCCAGCAGCCTGCATCCCACCGGGGTGCATGTGTCCTCCTACGAGCAGTACTTC.

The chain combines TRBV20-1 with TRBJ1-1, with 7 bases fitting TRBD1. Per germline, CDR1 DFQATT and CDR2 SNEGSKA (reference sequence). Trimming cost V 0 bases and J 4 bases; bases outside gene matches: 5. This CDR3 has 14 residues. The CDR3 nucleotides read TGCAGTGCTAGAGATTACAGGGGTGTCACTGAAGCTTTCTTT. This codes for CSARDYRGVTEAFF.

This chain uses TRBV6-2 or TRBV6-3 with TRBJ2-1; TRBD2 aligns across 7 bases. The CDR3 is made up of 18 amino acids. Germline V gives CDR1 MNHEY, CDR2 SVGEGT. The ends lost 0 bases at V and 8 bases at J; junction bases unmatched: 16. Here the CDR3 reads CASSYSSLGGGPSHEQFF. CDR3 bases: TGTGCCAGCAGTTACTCGAGTCTCGGGGGAGGGCCATCCCATGAGCAGTTCTTC.

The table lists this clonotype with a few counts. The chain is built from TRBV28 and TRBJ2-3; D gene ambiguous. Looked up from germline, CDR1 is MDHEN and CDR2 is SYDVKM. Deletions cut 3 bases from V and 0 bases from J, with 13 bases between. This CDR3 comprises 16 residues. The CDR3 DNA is TGTGCCAGCAGTTTTCTGGACGGGCCTAGCACAGATACGCAGTATTTT. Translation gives CASSFLDGPSTDTQYF. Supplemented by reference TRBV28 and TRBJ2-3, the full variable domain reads DVKVTQSSRYLVKRTGEKVFLECVQDMDHENMFWYRQDPGLGLRLIYFSYDVKMKEKGDIPEGYSVSREKKERFSLILESASTNQTSMYLCASSFLDGPSTDTQYFGPGTRLTVL.

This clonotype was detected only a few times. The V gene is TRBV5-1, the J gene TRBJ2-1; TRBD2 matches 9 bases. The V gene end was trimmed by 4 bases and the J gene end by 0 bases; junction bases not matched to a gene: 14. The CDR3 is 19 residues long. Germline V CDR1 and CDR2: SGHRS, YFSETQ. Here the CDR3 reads CASSPGPPSGVSSYNEQFF. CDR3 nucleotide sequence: TGCGCCAGCAGCCCCGGCCCCCCTAGCGGGGTAAGCTCCTACAATGAGCAGTTCTTC.

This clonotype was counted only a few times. DNA for the CDR3: TGCGCCAGCAGCCCGAAGGGACTAGCGGAACCATACGAGCAGTACTTC. This gives the protein CASSPKGLAEPYEQYF. This chain links TRBV4-1 with TRBJ2-7, with TRBD2 matching 11 bases. The germline gives CDR1 MGHRA, CDR2 YSYEKL. The CDR3 sequence is 16 residues long. The V segment lost 4 bases and the J segment 4 bases; nucleotides outside the gene matches: 9.

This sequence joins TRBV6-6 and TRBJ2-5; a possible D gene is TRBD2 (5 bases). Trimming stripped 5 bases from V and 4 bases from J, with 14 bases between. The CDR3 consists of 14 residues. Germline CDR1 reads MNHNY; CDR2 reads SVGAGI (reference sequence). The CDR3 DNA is TGTGCCAGCAGTGACTGGGAGAGGCCAGAGACCCAGTACTTC. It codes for CASSDWERPETQYF.

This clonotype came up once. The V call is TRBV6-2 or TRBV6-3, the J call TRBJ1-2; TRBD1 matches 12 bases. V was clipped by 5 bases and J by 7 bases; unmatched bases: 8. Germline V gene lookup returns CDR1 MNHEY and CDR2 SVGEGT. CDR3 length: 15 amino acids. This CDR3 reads CASSEGGQGARGYTF. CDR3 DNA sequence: TGTGCCAGCAGTGAAGGGGGACAGGGGGCGCGTGGCTACACCTTC.

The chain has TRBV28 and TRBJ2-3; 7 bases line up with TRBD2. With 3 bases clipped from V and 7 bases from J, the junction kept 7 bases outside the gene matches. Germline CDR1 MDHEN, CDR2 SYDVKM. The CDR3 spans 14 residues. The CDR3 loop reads CASSFIGGSYTQYF. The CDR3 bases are TGTGCCAGCAGTTTTATCGGGGGGTCATATACGCAGTATTTT. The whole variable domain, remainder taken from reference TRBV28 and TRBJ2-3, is DVKVTQSSRYLVKRTGEKVFLECVQDMDHENMFWYRQDPGLGLRLIYFSYDVKMKEKGDIPEGYSVSREKKERFSLILESASTNQTSMYLCASSFIGGSYTQYFGPGTRLTVL.

CDR3 loop: CASSARQSYQPQHF. CDR3 coding DNA: TGTGCCAGCAGTGCGAGACAGTCCTATCAGCCCCAGCATTTT. The chain recombines TRBV27 with TRBJ1-5; D is perhaps TRBD1 (5 bases). Germline CDR1 MNHEY, CDR2 SMNVEV (reference sequence). CDR3 length equals 14 residues. The V end was cut by 5 bases, the J end by 5 bases, with 13 bases between.

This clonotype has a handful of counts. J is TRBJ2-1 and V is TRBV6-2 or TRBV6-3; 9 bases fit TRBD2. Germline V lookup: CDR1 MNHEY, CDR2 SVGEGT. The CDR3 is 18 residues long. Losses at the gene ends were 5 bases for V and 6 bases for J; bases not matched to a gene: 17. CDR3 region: CASSDWGSGGPGGNEQFF. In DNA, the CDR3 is TGTGCCAGCAGTGATTGGGGTAGCGGGGGCCCCGGGGGCAATGAGCAGTTCTTC.

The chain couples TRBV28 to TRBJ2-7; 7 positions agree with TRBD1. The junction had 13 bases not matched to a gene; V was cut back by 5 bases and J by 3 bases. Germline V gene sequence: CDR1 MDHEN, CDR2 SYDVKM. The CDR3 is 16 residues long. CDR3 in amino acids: CASSTTRLGQIYEQYF. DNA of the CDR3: TGTGCCAGCAGTACAACGAGACTGGGACAGATCTACGAGCAGTACTTC. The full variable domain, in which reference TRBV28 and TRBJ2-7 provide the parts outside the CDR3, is DVKVTQSSRYLVKRTGEKVFLECVQDMDHENMFWYRQDPGLGLRLIYFSYDVKMKEKGDIPEGYSVSREKKERFSLILESASTNQTSMYLCASSTTRLGQIYEQYFGPGTRLTVT.

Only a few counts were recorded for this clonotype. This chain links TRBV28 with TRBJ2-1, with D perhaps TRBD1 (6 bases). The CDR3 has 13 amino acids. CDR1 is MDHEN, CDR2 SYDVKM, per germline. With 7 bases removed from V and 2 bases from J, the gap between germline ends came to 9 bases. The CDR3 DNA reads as TGTGCCAGCAACCCAGGGGCCTACAATGAGCAGTTCTTC. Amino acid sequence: CASNPGAYNEQFF.

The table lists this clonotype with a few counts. The CDR3 sequence is CASRWDRAGTEAFF. The DNA of the CDR3 is TGTGCCAGCAGGTGGGACAGGGCGGGAACTGAAGCTTTCTTT. The chain uses TRBV5-5 and TRBJ1-1; 9 positions agree with TRBD1. Germline V gene sequence: CDR1 SGHKS, CDR2 YYEKEE (reference sequence). The CDR3 has 14 residues. The V and J ends lost 5 bases and 5 bases, in that order; junction bases with no gene match: 7.

The chain's CDR3 is CASSQGSDPGIAETQYF. The CDR3 DNA sequence: TGTGCCAGCAGCCAAGGAAGCGACCCTGGGATTGCAGAGACCCAGTACTTC. This chain joins TRBV4-2 and TRBJ2-5; D gene uncertain. Looked up from germline, CDR1 is LGHNA and CDR2 is YNFKEQ. V was clipped by 1 base and J by 4 bases, with 19 bases between them. This CDR3 is 17 amino acids long.

In DNA form, the CDR3 reads TGCGCCAGCAGCGGACACGGAACCTCCTATGGCTACACCTTC. Its protein is CASSGHGTSYGYTF. The chain has TRBV5-1 and TRBJ1-2; D perhaps matches TRBD1 (5 bases). This CDR3 comprises 14 residues. Trimming stripped 4 bases from V and 4 bases from J, with 14 bases between. Germline CDR1 SGHRS, CDR2 YFSETQ.

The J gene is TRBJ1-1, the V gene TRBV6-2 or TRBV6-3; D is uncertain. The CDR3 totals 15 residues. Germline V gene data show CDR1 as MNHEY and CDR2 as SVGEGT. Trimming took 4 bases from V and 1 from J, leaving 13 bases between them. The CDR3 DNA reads TGTGCCAGCAGTTGGACTCACCAGGCGAACACTGAAGCTTTCTTT. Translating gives CASSWTHQANTEAFF.

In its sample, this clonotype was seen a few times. CDR3 protein: CASVGTATGQPQHF. The CDR3, as DNA: TGTGCCAGCGTTGGGACTGCGACGGGTCAGCCCCAGCATTTT. V usage is TRBV28 and J usage is TRBJ1-5; weak D call: TRBD1 (5 bases). CDR3 length: 14 residues. Germline V CDR1 and CDR2: MDHEN, SYDVKM. V lost 8 bases to trimming and J lost 6 bases, with 17 bases between them.

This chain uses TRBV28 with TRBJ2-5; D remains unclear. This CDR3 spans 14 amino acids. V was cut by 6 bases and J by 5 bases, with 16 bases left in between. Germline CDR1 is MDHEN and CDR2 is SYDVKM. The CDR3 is CASSPPQVGETQYF. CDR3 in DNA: TGTGCCAGCAGCCCACCTCAGGTGGGGGAGACCCAGTACTTC.

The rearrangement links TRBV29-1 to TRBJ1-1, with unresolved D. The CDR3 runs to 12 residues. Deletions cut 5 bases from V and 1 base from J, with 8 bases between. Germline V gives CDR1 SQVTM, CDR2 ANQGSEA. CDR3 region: CSVQIKNTEAFF. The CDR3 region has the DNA TGCAGCGTTCAAATAAAGAACACTGAAGCTTTCTTT.

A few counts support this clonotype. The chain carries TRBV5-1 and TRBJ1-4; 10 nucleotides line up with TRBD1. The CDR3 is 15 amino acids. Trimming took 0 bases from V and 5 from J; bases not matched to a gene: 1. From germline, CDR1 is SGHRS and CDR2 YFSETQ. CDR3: CASSLEGQGNEKLFF. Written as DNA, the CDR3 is TGCGCCAGCAGCTTGGAGGGACAGGGGAATGAAAAACTGTTTTTT.